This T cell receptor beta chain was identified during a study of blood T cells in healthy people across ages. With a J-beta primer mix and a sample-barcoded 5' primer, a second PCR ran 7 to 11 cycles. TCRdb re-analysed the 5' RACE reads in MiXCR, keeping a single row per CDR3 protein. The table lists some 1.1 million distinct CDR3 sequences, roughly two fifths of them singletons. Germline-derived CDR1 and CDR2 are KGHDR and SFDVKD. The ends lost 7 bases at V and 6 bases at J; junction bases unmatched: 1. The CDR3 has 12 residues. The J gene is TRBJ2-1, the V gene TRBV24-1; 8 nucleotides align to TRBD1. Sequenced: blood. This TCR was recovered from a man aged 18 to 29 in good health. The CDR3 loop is CATSDRGNEQFF. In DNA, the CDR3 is TGTGCCACCAGCGACAGGGGCAATGAGCAGTTCTTC.